The 17 T cell receptor beta chains below come from one sample, sequenced in a study of blood T cell repertoires in COVID-19. This table comes from immunoSEQ multiplex PCR, and its TCRdb copy is limited to in-frame clones, with some not included. The sample includes roughly 220,000 clones, 86% of them seen just once. Sequences were obtained from PBMCs or T cells enriched from blood (not recorded which). The source of these receptors is a woman in her forties with acute COVID-19.

With respect to this clone: The sample contains more than one DNA sequence encoding this CDR3. This chain joins TRBV7-2 and TRBJ2-7, with a possible D match to TRBD1 (6 bases). The CDR3 loop spans 13 amino acids. Germline loops: CDR1 SGHTA, CDR2 FQGNSA. Trimming removed 1 base from V and 3 bases from J, with 7 bases in between. The CDR3 region is CASSLGGHYEQYF. The CDR3 DNA follows: TGTGCCAGCAGCTTAGGGGGGCACTACGAGCAGTACTTC.

V usage is TRBV18 and J usage is TRBJ2-7; possible D gene TRBD1, 7 bases. Germline V gives CDR1 KGHSH, CDR2 LQKENI. The CDR3 spans 13 residues. Between the trimmed V and J ends, which lost 9 bases and 6 bases, there was a span of 18 bases. The CDR3 loop is CASSLGQGGEQYF. DNA of the CDR3: TGTGCCAGTTCTCTCGGCCAGGGGGGCGAGCAGTACTTC.

The rearrangement joins TRBV11-1 to TRBJ1-2; TRBD1 matches at 10 bases. Per germline, CDR1 SGHAT and CDR2 FQDESV (reference sequence). The CDR3 is 15 amino acids. With V trimmed by 5 bases and J by 5 bases, 8 bases remained unmatched. For the CDR3, the DNA is TGTGCCAGCAGCCCCCGGGACAGGGGAGAGTATGGCTACACCTTC. Residues: CASSPRDRGEYGYTF.

The rearrangement links TRBV9 to TRBJ2-3; the match to TRBD2 covers 9 bases. CDR3 length equals 15 residues. V lost 2 bases, J lost 1 base, and 2 bases stayed unmatched. CDR1 and CDR2 (germline): SGDLS, YYNGEE. In DNA, the CDR3 is TGTGCCAGCAGCGTCGCGGGGGGGGGCACAGATACGCAGTATTTT. Amino acid sequence: CASSVAGGGTDTQYF.

Here the CDR3 reads CASNTGVETGELFF. Written as DNA, the CDR3 is TGTGCCAGCAATACAGGGGTAGAAACCGGGGAGCTGTTTTTT. The chain uses TRBV7-8 and TRBJ2-2, with TRBD1 identical over 7 bases. The junction had 7 bases not matched to a gene; V was cut back by 7 bases and J by 5 bases. This CDR3 comprises 14 residues. CDR1 is SGHVS, CDR2 FQNEAQ, per germline.

This clone was observed a handful of times. V is TRBV19 and J is TRBJ2-1; 8 bases agree with TRBD2. Trimming removed 3 bases from V and 2 bases from J; junction bases left unmatched: 9. This CDR3 spans 17 amino acids. Germline values: CDR1 LNHDA, CDR2 SQIVND (reference sequence). CDR3 coding DNA: TGTGCCAGTAGTATTGCCAGCGGGGGCTCCCCCTACAATGAGCAGTTCTTC. Amino acid sequence: CASSIASGGSPYNEQFF.

This clone appeared once. The V gene is TRBV19, the J gene TRBJ2-1; D is ambiguous. Per the germline V gene, CDR1 is LNHDA and CDR2 is SQIVND (reference sequence). The CDR3 is 14 residues long. Trimming removed 6 bases at V and 6 bases at J, with 15 bases between. CDR3 DNA: TGTGCCAGTAGCCCCCCAGGTACTTTCAATGAGCAGTTCTTC. As protein: CASSPPGTFNEQFF.

This clone was observed once. CDR3 DNA sequence: TGTGCCAGCTCACCAAATCCAGGGGCCACCAATCAGCCCCAGCATTTT. As protein: CASSPNPGATNQPQHF. The chain employs TRBV18 and TRBJ1-5, with D possibly TRBD1 on 6 matching bases. Germline V gives CDR1 KGHSH, CDR2 LQKENI. Between the trimmed V and J ends, which lost 2 bases and 3 bases, there was a span of 14 bases. This CDR3 has 16 amino acids.

This clone was seen repeatedly, ten times or more. The genes are TRBV11-2 and TRBJ2-1; 12 nucleotides line up with TRBD2. From germline, CDR1 is SGHAT and CDR2 FQNNGV. The CDR3 totals 16 residues. Germline trimming cut 5 bases from V and 6 bases from J; bases unmatched to any gene: 8. This chain's CDR3 is CASSRQASGGANEQFF. The CDR3 coding sequence is TGTGCCAGCAGCCGGCAAGCTAGCGGGGGGGCCAATGAGCAGTTCTTC. Using reference TRBV11-2 and TRBJ2-1 for the parts outside the CDR3, the full variable domain is EAGVAQSPRYKIIEKRQSVAFWCNPISGHATLYWYQQILGQGPKLLIQFQNNGVVDDSQLPKDRFSAERLKGVDSTLKIQPAKLEDSAVYLCASSRQASGGANEQFFGPGTRLTVL.

This clone has only one observation. The chain has TRBV5-4 and TRBJ1-2; 7 bases align to TRBD1. The CDR3 totals 14 residues. Germline CDR1 reads SGHNT; CDR2 reads YYREEE (reference sequence). Germline trimming cut 4 bases from V and 4 bases from J; bases unmatched to any gene: 7. CDR3 DNA: TGTGCCAGCAGCCCCGACAGGGAGGCCTATGGCTACACCTTC. The encoded protein is CASSPDREAYGYTF. Complete variable domain (other parts from reference TRBV5-4 and TRBJ1-2): ETGVTQSPTHLIKTRGQQVTLRCSSQSGHNTVSWYQQALGQGPQFIFQYYREEENGRGNFPPRFSGLQFPNYSSELNVNALELDDSALYLCASSPDREAYGYTFGSGTRLTVV.

CDR3 nucleotides: TGTGCCAGCTCCCCTGAAGAGTCGGGCACTGAAGCTTTCTTT. As protein: CASSPEESGTEAFF. The V call is TRBV18, the J call TRBJ1-1; unclear D gene. The CDR3 covers 14 residues. V was pared by 6 bases and J by 4 bases, with 15 bases between. CDR1 and CDR2 from the germline V gene are KGHSH and LQKENI.

The chain is built from TRBV5-1 and TRBJ1-1; a weak D match, TRBD1 (5 bases). Germline loops: CDR1 SGHRS, CDR2 YFSETQ. Trimming removed 4 bases from V and 8 bases from J, with 9 bases in between. This CDR3 contains 11 residues. DNA for the CDR3: TGCGCCAGCAGCCAACGGGGGGAAGCTTTCTTT. This encodes CASSQRGEAFF.

The rearrangement uses TRBV9 and TRBJ2-5; the D gene is possibly TRBD1 (7 bases). V was shortened by 3 bases and J by 0 bases, with 15 bases between the two germline ends. The germline gives CDR1 SGDLS, CDR2 YYNGEE. The CDR3 extends over 16 amino acids. The CDR3, as DNA: TGTGCCAGCAGCGAGGGGGGACAGTTGTACCAAGAGACCCAGTACTTC. It translates to CASSEGGQLYQETQYF.

There are a few counts of this clone. The V and J genes are TRBV6-5 and TRBJ1-3; TRBD1 matches at 7 bases. J gave up 4 bases and V 6 bases, and 3 bases lay outside the gene matches. The CDR3 consists of 13 residues. Germline V gene data show CDR1 as MNHEY and CDR2 as SVGAGI. CDR3 amino acids: CASRRDSGNTIYF. The CDR3 DNA reads as TGTGCCAGCAGACGGGACAGCGGAAACACCATATATTTT.

Here the CDR3 DNA reads TGTGCCAGCAGAGGTATGACAGAAGCTTTCTTT. It translates to CASRGMTEAFF. The gene calls are TRBV2 and TRBJ1-1; D is ambiguous. The V and J ends lost 6 bases and 8 bases respectively, with 10 bases between them. The CDR3 runs to 11 residues. Germline V lookup: CDR1 SNHLY, CDR2 FYNNEI.

V is TRBV10-1 and J is TRBJ2-2; TRBD2 matches at 13 bases. The junction had 3 bases not matched to a gene; V was cut back by 9 bases and J by 2 bases. CDR1 is WNHNN, CDR2 SYGVQD, per germline (reference sequence). This CDR3 has 15 amino acids. The CDR3 region is CASGLAGVNTGELFF. The CDR3 DNA reads TGCGCCAGTGGACTAGCGGGGGTTAACACCGGGGAGCTGTTTTTT.

The chain is built from TRBV9 and TRBJ2-3; 8 bases agree with TRBD1. Germline CDR1 SGDLS, CDR2 YYNGEE. The V segment lost 2 bases and the J segment 4 bases; nucleotides outside the gene matches: 9. The CDR3 sequence is 16 residues long. CDR3 sequence (DNA): TGTGCCAGCAGCGTTTCAGGGGGCGCGCAGGCAGATACGCAGTATTTT. Amino acids: CASSVSGGAQADTQYF.